This TCR beta chain was profiled in a study of vaccination and CD4 T cells after COVID-19. Study details: Investigators stimulated cells with overlapping spike peptides drawn from SARS-CoV-2, HCoV-NL63, HCoV-OC43 and HCoV-229E.

Treatment indicated: roughly ten-day PBMC culture with coronavirus spike peptide pools or control peptides (ViraFEST assay). The Oncomine TCR Beta short-read assay generated sequence data from the DNA of cultured CD4+ T cells. Cultures of CD4+ T cells served as the source for extracting genomic DNA. TCRdb processed the PCR reads anew with MiXCR; each CDR3 protein has one entry. In the table there are 20,000 or so distinct CDR3 sequences, roughly 40% of which are singletons. Findings and caveats of the study: Convalescent patients showed a median 86.3% of reactive clones that were seen only post-vaccination. Convalescent patients were relatively few, and early post-infection timepoints were missing.

Germline V CDR1 and CDR2: SEHNR, FQNEAQ (reference sequence). This CDR3 comprises 15 residues. V gave up 1 base and J gave up 8 bases, with 14 bases separating them. A few counts support this clonotype. Its antigen is undetermined. The sample was CD4+ T cells from blood, cultured in vitro, taken before SARS-CoV-2 vaccination. The clonotype comes from a human donor who received a COVID-19 vaccine. V usage is TRBV7-9 and J usage is TRBJ1-4; possibly TRBD1 for D (5 bases). For the CDR3, the DNA is TGTGCCAGCAGCTTAGGAGGGGCGATTAGGGAAAAACTGTTTTTT. It yields the protein CASSLGGAIREKLFF.